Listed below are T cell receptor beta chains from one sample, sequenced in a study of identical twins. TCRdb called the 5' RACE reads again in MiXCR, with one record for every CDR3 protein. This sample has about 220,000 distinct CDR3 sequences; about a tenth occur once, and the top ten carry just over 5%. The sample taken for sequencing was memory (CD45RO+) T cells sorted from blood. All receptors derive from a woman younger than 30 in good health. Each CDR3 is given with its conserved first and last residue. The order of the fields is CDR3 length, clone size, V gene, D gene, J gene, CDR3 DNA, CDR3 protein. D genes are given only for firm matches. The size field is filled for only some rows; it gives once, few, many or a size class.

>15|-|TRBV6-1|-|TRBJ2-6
TGTGCCAGCAGAGAACATTTCTCTGGGGCCAACGTCCTGACTTTC
CASREHFSGANVLTF
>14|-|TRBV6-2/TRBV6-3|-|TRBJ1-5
TGTGCCAGCAGTTTTTTAGGACACTATCAGCCCCAGCATTTT
CASSFLGHYQPQHF
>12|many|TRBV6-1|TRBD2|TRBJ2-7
TGTGCCAGTAGCGGGGATACGTACGAGCAGTACTTC
CASSGDTYEQYF
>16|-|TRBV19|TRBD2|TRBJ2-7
TGTGCCAGTAGCCGCCTAGCGGGAGGGATGTCCTACGAGCAGTACTTC
CASSRLAGGMSYEQYF
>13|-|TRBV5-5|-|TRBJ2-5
TGTGCCAGCAGGGCTATGTACCAAGAGACCCAGTACTTC
CASRAMYQETQYF
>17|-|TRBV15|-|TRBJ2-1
TGTGCCACCAGCAACAGACAGACAGCTTTGATGGCAAATGAGCAGTTCTTC
CATSNRQTALMANEQFF
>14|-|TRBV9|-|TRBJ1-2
TGTGCCAGCAGCTGGCGGGGAGGCCAAAATGGCTACACCTTC
CASSWRGGQNGYTF
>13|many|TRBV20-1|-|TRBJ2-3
TGCAGTGCTAGAGGGACGACCCCGGAGACGCAGTATTTT
CSARGTTPETQYF
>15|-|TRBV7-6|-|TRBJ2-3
TGTGCCAGCAGCTTAGCGGGAGTAAGGACAGATACGCAGTATTTT
CASSLAGVRTDTQYF
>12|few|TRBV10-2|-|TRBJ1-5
TGCGCCAGCGGGCACGGGAATCAGCCCCAGCATTTT
CASGHGNQPQHF
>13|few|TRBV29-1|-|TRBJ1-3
TGCAGCGTTGAGGTACCTAACGGAGACACCATATATTTT
CSVEVPNGDTIYF
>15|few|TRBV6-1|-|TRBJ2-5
TGTGCCAGCAGTGGACGCGGTTATGGTAAGGAGACCCAGTACTTC
CASSGRGYGKETQYF
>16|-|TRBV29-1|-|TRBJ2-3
TGCAGCGTTGAAGATCGTGTTGCGTCTAGCACAGATACGCAGTATTTT
CSVEDRVASSTDTQYF
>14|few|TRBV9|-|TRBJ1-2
TGTGCCAGCAGCGCCCGGGACAAAGCCTATGGCTACACCTTC
CASSARDKAYGYTF
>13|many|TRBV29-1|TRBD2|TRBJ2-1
TGCAGCGTTGTCCGCGGGAGTGTCAATGAGCAGTTCTTC
CSVVRGSVNEQFF
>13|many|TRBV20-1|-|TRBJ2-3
TGCAGTGCCCTCGCAGTTGGGGCAGATACGCAGTATTTT
CSALAVGADTQYF
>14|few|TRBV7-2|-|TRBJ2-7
TGTGCCAGCAGCCCCCAGATCGGAGGCGACGAGCAGTACTTC
CASSPQIGGDEQYF
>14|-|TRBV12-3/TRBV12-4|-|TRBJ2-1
TGTGCCAGCAGTTTATTTGACACCAACAATGAGCAGTTCTTC
CASSLFDTNNEQFF
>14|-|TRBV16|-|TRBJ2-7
TGTGCCAGCAGCCAAAACGACGCAGTGTACGAGCAGTACTTC
CASSQNDAVYEQYF
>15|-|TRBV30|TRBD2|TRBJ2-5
TGTGCCTGGAGTATAGCGGGAGGGCCTGTAGAGACCCAGTACTTC
CAWSIAGGPVETQYF
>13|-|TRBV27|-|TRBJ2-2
TGTGCCAGCAGTTTATCGAGAGCCGGGGAGCTGTTTTTT
CASSLSRAGELFF
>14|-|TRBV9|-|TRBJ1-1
TGTGCCAGCAGCGTAAACGGAAGGGAGACTGAAGCTTTCTTT
CASSVNGRETEAFF
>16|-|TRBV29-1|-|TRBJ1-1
TGCAGCGCTTACGACTCGGGGGCCTATATGAACACTGAAGCTTTCTTT
CSAYDSGAYMNTEAFF
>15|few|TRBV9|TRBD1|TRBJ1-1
TGTGCCAGCAGCGTAGAGGGGGCCGGGAACACTGAAGCTTTCTTT
CASSVEGAGNTEAFF
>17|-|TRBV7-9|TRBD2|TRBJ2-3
TGTGCCAGCAGCTCGGGACTAGCGGGGAAGTTAACAGATACGCAGTATTTT
CASSSGLAGKLTDTQYF
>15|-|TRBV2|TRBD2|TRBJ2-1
TGTGCCAGCAGTGACATGGCGGGAGGGCGTCATGAGCAGTTCTTC
CASSDMAGGRHEQFF
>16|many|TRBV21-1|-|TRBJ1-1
TGTGCCAGCAGCAAAGCACCGGGCCTTATGAACACTGAAGCTTTCTTT
CASSKAPGLMNTEAFF
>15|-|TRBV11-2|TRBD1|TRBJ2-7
TGTGCCAGCAGCTTTCCGGGACAGGGGACCTACGAGCAGTACTTC
CASSFPGQGTYEQYF
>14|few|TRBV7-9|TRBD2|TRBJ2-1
TGTGCCAGCAGCCGACTAGCGGGAGTAAATGAGCAGTTCTTC
CASSRLAGVNEQFF
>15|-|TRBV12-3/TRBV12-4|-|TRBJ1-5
TGTGCCAGCAGTTGGGGGCTGGATGGCAATCAGCCCCAGCATTTT
CASSWGLDGNQPQHF
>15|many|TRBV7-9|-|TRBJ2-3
TGTGCCAGCAGCTTAGACGGGAGTCGCACAGATACGCAGTATTTT
CASSLDGSRTDTQYF
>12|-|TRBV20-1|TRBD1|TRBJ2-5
TGCAGTTCGAACAGGGGGCAAGAGACCCAGTACTTC
CSSNRGQETQYF
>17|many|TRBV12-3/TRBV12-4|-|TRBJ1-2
TGTGCCAGCAGTCCAAGAACCGACAGGCCAGCTAACTATGGCTACACCTTC
CASSPRTDRPANYGYTF
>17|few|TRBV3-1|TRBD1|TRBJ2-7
TGTGCCAGCAGCCAAGATCCCGGGACAGGGTCCTTTTACGAGCAGTACTTC
CASSQDPGTGSFYEQYF
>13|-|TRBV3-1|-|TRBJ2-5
TGTGCCAGCACCGGGGGAGGTCGAGAGACCCAGTACTTC
CASTGGGRETQYF
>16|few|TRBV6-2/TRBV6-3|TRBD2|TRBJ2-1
TGTGCCAGCAGTCGACCGACTAGCGGAAGAGGACATGAGCAGTTCTTC
CASSRPTSGRGHEQFF
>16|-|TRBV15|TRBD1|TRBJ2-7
TGTGCCACCAGCAGAGGGAGGAGGACAGGACCCTACGAGCAGTACTTC
CATSRGRRTGPYEQYF
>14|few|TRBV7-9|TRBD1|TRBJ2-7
TGTGCCAGCAGCCCCGGACAGGGTGGGAGCGAGCAGTACTTC
CASSPGQGGSEQYF
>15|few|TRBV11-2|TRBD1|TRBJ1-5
TGTGCCAGCAGCCCGGGACCAGGGGGCGGGAAGCCCCAGCATTTT
CASSPGPGGGKPQHF
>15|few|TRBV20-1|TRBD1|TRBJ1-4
TGCAGTGCTAGAGTCGGACAGGGGGGAATCGAAAAACTGTTTTTT
CSARVGQGGIEKLFF
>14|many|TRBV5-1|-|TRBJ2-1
TGCGCCAGCAGCTTGGACGCAGGGTGGAATGAGCAGTTCTTC
CASSLDAGWNEQFF
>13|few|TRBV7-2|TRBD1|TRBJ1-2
TGTGCCAGCGCCCCGGACAGGGCCTATGGCTACACCTTC
CASAPDRAYGYTF
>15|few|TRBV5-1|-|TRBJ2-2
TGCGCCAGCAGCCCAGGGGGGCCTGCCACCGGGGAGCTGTTTTTT
CASSPGGPATGELFF
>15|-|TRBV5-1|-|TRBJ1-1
TGCGCCAGCAGCCGACAGGCTCCTGGGGACACTGAAGCTTTCTTT
CASSRQAPGDTEAFF
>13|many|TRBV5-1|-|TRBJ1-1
TGCGCCAGCAGCGATACACTGAACACTGAAGCTTTCTTT
CASSDTLNTEAFF
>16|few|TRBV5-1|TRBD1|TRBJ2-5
TGCGCCAGCAGCTTGGGCCCCACAGGGGGCCGGGAGACCCAGTACTTC
CASSLGPTGGRETQYF
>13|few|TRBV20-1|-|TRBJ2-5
TGCAGTGCTAGGTTTGGGAGCCAAGAGACCCAGTACTTC
CSARFGSQETQYF
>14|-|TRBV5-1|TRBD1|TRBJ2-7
TGCGCCAGCAGCCGGGGGACAGGGGTCTCCGAGCAGTACTTC
CASSRGTGVSEQYF
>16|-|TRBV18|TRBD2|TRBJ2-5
TGTGCCAGCCTCCACGGGAAGCTAGCGGGGCAAGAGACCCAGTACTTC
CASLHGKLAGQETQYF
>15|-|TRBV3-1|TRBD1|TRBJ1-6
TGTGCCAGCAGCACGTGGACAGGGGATAATTCACCCCTCCACTTT
CASSTWTGDNSPLHF
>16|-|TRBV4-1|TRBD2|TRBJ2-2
TGCGCCAGCAGTCTTACTAGCGGGGTTAACACCGGGGAGCTGTTTTTT
CASSLTSGVNTGELFF
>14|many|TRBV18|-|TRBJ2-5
TGTGCCAGCTCCGACTGGACAGACCAAGAGACCCAGTACTTC
CASSDWTDQETQYF
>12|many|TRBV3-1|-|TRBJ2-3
TGTGCCAGCAGCCAAGTAACAGATACGCAGTATTTT
CASSQVTDTQYF
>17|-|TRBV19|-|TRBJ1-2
TGTGCCAGTAGTGCTTATCTCGGACAGCTTGGTTTGGAAGGCTACACCTTC
CASSAYLGQLGLEGYTF
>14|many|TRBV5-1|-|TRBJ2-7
TGCGCCAGCAGCTTGGGTACTGGAAATTACGAGCAGTACTTC
CASSLGTGNYEQYF